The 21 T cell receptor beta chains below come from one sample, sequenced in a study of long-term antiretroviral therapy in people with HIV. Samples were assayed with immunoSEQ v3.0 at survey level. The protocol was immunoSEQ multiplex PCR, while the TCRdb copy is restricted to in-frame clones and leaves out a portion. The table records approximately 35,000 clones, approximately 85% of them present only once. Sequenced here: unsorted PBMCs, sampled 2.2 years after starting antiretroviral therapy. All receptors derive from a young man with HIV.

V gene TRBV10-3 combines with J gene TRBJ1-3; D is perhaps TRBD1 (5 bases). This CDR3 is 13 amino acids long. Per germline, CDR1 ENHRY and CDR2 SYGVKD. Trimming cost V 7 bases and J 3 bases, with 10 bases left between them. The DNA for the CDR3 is TGTGCCATCACGAAGGGGCGTGGAAACACCATATATTTT. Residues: CAITKGRGNTIYF.

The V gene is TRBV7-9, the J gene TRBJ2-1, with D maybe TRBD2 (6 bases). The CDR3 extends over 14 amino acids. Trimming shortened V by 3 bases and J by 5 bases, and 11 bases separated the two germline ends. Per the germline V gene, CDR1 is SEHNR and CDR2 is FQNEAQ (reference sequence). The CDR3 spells CASSFGTSNNEQFF. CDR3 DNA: TGTGCCAGCAGCTTTGGGACTTCCAACAATGAGCAGTTCTTC.

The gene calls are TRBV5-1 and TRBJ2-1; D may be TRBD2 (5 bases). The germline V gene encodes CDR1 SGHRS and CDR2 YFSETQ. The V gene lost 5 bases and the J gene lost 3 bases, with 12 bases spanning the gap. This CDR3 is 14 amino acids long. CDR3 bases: TGCGCCAGCAGGGTGGACTCCAACTACAATGAGCAGTTCTTC. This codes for CASRVDSNYNEQFF.

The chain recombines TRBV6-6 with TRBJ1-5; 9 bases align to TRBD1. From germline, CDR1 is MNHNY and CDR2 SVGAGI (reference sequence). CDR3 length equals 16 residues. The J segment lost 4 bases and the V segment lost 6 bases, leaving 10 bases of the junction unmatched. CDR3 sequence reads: CASRARGQGSNQPQHF. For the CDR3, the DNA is TGTGCCAGCAGAGCACGGGGACAGGGATCGAATCAGCCCCAGCATTTT.

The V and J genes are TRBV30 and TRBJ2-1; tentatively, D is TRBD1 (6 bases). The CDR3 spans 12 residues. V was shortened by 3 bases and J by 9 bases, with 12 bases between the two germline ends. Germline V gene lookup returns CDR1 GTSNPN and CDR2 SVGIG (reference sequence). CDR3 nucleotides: TGTGCCTGGAGAAAGGGGGTTAGTGAGCAGTTCTTC. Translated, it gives CAWRKGVSEQFF. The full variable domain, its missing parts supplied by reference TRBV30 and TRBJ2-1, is SQTIHQWPATLVQPVGSPLSLECTVEGTSNPNLYWYRQAAGRGLQLLFYSVGIGQISSEVPQNLSASRPQDRQFILSSKKLLLSDSGFYLCAWRKGVSEQFFGPGTRLTVL.

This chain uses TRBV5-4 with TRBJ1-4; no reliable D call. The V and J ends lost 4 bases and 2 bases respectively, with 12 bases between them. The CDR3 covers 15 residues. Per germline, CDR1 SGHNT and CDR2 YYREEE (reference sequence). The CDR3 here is CASSAGGSTNEKLFF. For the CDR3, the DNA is TGTGCCAGCAGCGCCGGAGGGAGCACTAATGAAAAACTGTTTTTT.

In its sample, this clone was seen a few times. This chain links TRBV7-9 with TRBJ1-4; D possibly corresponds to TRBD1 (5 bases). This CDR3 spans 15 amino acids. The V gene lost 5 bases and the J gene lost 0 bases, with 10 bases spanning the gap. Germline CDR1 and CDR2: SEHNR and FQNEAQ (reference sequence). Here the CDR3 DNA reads TGTGCCAGCAGCCCCCGGGGGACAACTAATGAAAAACTGTTTTTT. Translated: CASSPRGTTNEKLFF.

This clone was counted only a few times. CDR3 residues: CASSTGLAEYNEQFF. CDR3 DNA sequence: TGTGCCAGCAGCACCGGGCTAGCGGAATACAATGAGCAGTTCTTC. This rearrangement joins TRBV7-3 to TRBJ2-1; 7 bases fit TRBD2. The CDR3 contains 15 residues. CDR1 SGHTA and CDR2 FQGTGA come from the germline V gene. Trimming at V came to 5 bases and at J to 4 bases, leaving 8 bases not matched to a gene.

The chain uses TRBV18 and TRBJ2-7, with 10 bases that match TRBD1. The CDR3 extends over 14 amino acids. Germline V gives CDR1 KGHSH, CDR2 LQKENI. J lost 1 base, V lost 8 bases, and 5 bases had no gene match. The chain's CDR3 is CASRGTGDSYEQYF. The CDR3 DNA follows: TGTGCCAGCCGTGGGACAGGGGATTCCTACGAGCAGTACTTC. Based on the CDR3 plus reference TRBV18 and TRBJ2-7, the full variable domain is NAGVMQNPRHLVRRRGQEARLRCSPMKGHSHVYWYRQLPEEGLKFMVYLQKENIIDESGMPKERFSAEFPKEGPSILRIQQVVRGDSAAYFCASRGTGDSYEQYFGPGTRLTVT.

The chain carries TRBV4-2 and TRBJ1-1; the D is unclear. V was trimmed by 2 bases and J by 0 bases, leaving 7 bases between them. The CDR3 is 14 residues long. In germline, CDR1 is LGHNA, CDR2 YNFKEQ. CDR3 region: CASSQTHMNTEAFF. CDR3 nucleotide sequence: TGTGCCAGCAGCCAAACACACATGAACACTGAAGCTTTCTTT.

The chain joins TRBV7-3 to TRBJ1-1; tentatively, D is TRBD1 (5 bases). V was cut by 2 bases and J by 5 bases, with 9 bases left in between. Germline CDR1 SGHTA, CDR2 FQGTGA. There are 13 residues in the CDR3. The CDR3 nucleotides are TGTGCCAGCAGCTTACAGGGAAATACTGAAGCTTTCTTT. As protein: CASSLQGNTEAFF.

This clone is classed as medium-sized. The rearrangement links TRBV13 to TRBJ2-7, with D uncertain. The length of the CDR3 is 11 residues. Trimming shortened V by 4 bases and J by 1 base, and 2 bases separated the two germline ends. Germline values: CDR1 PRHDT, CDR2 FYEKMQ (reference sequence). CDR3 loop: CASSSSYEQYF. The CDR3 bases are TGTGCCAGCAGCTCTTCCTACGAGCAGTACTTC.

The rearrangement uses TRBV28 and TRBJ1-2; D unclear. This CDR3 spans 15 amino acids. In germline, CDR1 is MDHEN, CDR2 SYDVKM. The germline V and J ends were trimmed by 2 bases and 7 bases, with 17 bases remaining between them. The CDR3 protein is CASSLPDGPFAGYTF. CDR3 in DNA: TGTGCCAGCAGTTTACCGGACGGACCTTTTGCTGGCTACACCTTC.

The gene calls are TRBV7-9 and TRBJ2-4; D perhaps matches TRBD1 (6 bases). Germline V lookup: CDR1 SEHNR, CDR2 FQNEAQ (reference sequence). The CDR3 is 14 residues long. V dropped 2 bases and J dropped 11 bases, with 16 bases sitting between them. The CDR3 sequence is CASSLRDIGNVQYF. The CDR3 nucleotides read TGTGCCAGCAGCTTAAGGGACATTGGGAACGTTCAGTACTTC.

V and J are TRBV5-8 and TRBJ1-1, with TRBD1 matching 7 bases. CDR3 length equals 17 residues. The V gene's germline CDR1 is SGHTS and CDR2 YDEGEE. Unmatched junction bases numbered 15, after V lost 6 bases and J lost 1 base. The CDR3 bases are TGTGCCAGCATGCGACGCCCGGGACAGATAACGAACACTGAAGCTTTCTTT. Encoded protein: CASMRRPGQITNTEAFF.

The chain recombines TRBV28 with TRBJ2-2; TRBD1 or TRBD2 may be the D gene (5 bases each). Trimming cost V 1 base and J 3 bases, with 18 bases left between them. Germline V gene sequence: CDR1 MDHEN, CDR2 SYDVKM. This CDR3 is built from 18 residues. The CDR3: CASSLSGPGGRDTGELFF. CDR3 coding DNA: TGTGCCAGCAGTTTATCGGGTCCTGGGGGTAGGGACACCGGGGAGCTGTTTTTT.

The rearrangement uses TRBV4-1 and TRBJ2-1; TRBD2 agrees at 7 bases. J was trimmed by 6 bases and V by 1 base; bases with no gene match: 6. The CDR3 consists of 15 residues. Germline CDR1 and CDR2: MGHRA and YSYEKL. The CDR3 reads CASSQVTGGINEQFF. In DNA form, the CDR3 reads TGCGCCAGCAGCCAAGTAACGGGGGGTATCAATGAGCAGTTCTTC.

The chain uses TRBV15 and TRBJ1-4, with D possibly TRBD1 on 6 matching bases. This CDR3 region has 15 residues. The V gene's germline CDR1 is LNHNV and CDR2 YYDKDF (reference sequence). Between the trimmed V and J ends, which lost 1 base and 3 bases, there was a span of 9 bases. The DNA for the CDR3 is TGTGCCACCAGCAGAGGGGGGGCGGCTAATGAAAAACTGTTTTTT. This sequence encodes CATSRGGAANEKLFF.

CDR3 in DNA: TGTGCCAGCTCACCACAGGGGGGGTACACTGAAGCTTTCTTT. It codes for CASSPQGGYTEAFF. The V and J genes are TRBV18 and TRBJ1-1, with D perhaps matching TRBD1 (6 bases). Trimming stripped 1 base from V and 3 bases from J, with 9 bases between. Looked up from germline, CDR1 is KGHSH and CDR2 is LQKENI. The CDR3 is 14 amino acids.

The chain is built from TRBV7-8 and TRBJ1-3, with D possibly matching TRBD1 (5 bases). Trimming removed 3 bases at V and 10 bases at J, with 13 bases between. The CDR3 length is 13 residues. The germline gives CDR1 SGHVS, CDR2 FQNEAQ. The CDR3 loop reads CASSLNFGGTIYF. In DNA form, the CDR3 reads TGTGCCAGCAGCTTGAATTTCGGGGGAACCATATATTTT. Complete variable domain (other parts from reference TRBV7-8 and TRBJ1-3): GAGVSQSPRYKVAKRGQDVALRCDPISGHVSLFWYQQALGQGPEFLTYFQNEAQLDKSGLPSDRFFAERPEGSVSTLKIQRTQQEDSAVYLCASSLNFGGTIYFGEGSWLTVV.

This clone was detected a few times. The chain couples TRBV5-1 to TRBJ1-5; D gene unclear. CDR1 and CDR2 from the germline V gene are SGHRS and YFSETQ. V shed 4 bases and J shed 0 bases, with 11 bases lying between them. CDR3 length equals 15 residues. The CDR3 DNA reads TGCGCCAGCAGCCCGGACGGTTATAGCAATCAGCCCCAGCATTTT. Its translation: CASSPDGYSNQPQHF.